This T cell receptor beta chain was identified in a study of blood T cells in healthy people across ages (dated by TCRdb to 2015 to 2017). Broadly, across the study: Template switching captured roughly one uniquely barcoded TCR beta cDNA molecule per two T cells in model experiments. To track age-related changes in TCR beta repertoire diversity, the study relied on deep sequencing normalized with unique cDNA molecular identifiers. The donors were divided into four age groups: young (average about 15 years), middle-aged (approximately 42), aged (around 59) and long-lived (roughly 86). Donors of different ages were randomly distributed across sequencing lanes to avoid experimental bias. For two donors (one aged 18 to 29 and one aged 80 or older), the study analyzed two additional independent replicas of 1 million unique cDNA reads from the same blood draw. What the authors observed across the whole study: The percentage of naive T cells measured by flow cytometry correlated strongly with observed TCR beta diversity. Donor CMV infection status was unknown, potentially confounding age-related changes in expanded clonotypes. Bulk unsorted PBMC profiling prevented conclusive comparison of naive and antigen-experienced compartments. Compared with the aged group, more naive CD4+ T cells, fewer expanded clones and increased TCR diversity were shown by the long-lived group, suggesting age selection. Total diversity estimates from one million sequenced T cells were considered lower bounds and underestimates. Observed TCR beta diversity per million T cells fell roughly linearly with age, and a significant reduction was already apparent by age around 39.

V lost 1 base and J lost 3 bases; the stretch between them is 15 bases long. CDR1 and CDR2 are read off the germline V gene as SGHTA and FQGNSA. The CDR3 runs 16 residues from the cysteine to the phenylalanine. The entry retains the CDR3 DNA only, 48 bases that are in frame from base 1. The protocol used for the library was 5' RACE. Sequencing took place on an Illumina HiSeq 2500. A second 7 to 11 cycle PCR used a sample-barcoded 5' primer and a J-beta primer mix. Each TCR beta cDNA molecule received a unique molecular identifier from a template-switch 5' adaptor carrying 12 random nucleotides. Each sample yielded at least 3 million CDR3-containing paired-end reads. First-strand cDNA was synthesized from all RNA with the Mint cDNA synthesis kit, primed by a TRBC-specific oligonucleotide. All cDNA was treated with uracil-DNA glycosylase and then went through a first 18-cycle PCR with the universal primers M1SS and BC2_uni_R. Processing in the source paper ran as follows. For normalization, 1 million high-quality reads were randomly selected from each sample, with every read carrying a distinct molecular identifier. Instead of being binned into consensus sequences, reads that shared molecular identifiers were thrown out. MiTCR, run with a Q25 quality threshold and the strictest error-elimination algorithm, handled CDR3 identification, clonotype clustering and error correction. Lower-bound total TCR beta diversity was estimated with a nonparametric unseen species model using Euler transformation. The public reads were quality trimmed at Q25 with fastp and then assembled into clones with MiXCR by TCRdb, keeping productive beta chains. Duplicate CDR3 protein sequences are folded into a single record with the most common DNA and genes. The authors' filters were not applied to this entry. The sample table holds 540,000 or so distinct CDR3 sequences, of which about 25% were seen once. The leading ten clones occupy approximately 18% of the sample.

This clonotype was observed a few times. No antigen is known for it. Nothing much larger sits one base from this clone, and base qualities are not available. Systemically healthy Caucasian individuals from Russia, 35 to 50 in total and aged roughly 6 to 100 years, were included as donors. Each donor gave ten milliliters of peripheral blood, collected into EDTA-treated Vacutainer tubes. PBMCs were isolated by Ficoll-Paque density-gradient centrifugation, with at least 6 million obtained per sample. Total RNA, at least 6 micrograms per sample, was extracted from PBMCs with Trizol reagent. For every donor, an aliquot of PBMCs went through flow cytometry to measure the percentages of naive CD45RAhigh/CD27high T cells.

The V gene is TRBV7-2 and the J gene is TRBJ1-1; the D region possibly corresponds to TRBD1 (5 bases align). The clonotype originates from a woman between 70 and 85 years old in good health. The sequenced sample consisted of blood. The DNA is TGTGCCAGCAGCTTAGTAAGGGGCCGGGGTTACACTGAAGCTTTCTTT. It encodes CASSLVRGRGYTEAFF.